This is a list of T cell receptor beta chains from one sample in a study of shared clonotypes between healthy human individuals. Measured with immunoSEQ multiplex PCR; TCRdb has only the in-frame clones, and not every one. The data hold 950,000 to 1,100,000 clones, with roughly 74% observed a single time. Specimen: memory CD4+ T cells from PBMCs. These receptors were collected from a man between 18 and 35 years old in good health. Some clones in this sample may be carry-over from other donors' samples. The CDR3 runs from the conserved cysteine through the conserved F or W. Fields, in order: V gene, J gene, clone size, CDR3 protein. Size tells how often a clone was seen (once, few, many) or the class of an expanded clone, and some rows leave it out.

v_call: TRBV7-9
j_call: TRBJ1-5
clone_size: .
cdr3_aa: CASSSQVGTGNNQPQHF

v_call: TRBV15
j_call: TRBJ2-1
clone_size: .
cdr3_aa: CATSSGTRGDQFF

v_call: TRBV7-3
j_call: TRBJ2-5
clone_size: many
cdr3_aa: CASSPTGLQETQYF

v_call: TRBV5-5
j_call: TRBJ2-1
clone_size: .
cdr3_aa: CASSLGGSSYNEQFF

v_call: TRBV29-1
j_call: TRBJ2-1
clone_size: .
cdr3_aa: CSVALGSYNEQFF

v_call: TRBV28
j_call: TRBJ1-1
clone_size: .
cdr3_aa: CASSSPGHLNTEAFF

v_call: TRBV30
j_call: TRBJ2-5
clone_size: .
cdr3_aa: CAWSVSQETQYF

v_call: TRBV2
j_call: TRBJ1-1
clone_size: few
cdr3_aa: CASSVSPSEAFF

v_call: TRBV6-6
j_call: TRBJ1-1
clone_size: once
cdr3_aa: CASGGRMNTEAFF

v_call: TRBV2
j_call: TRBJ2-3
clone_size: .
cdr3_aa: CASELARSTDTQYF

v_call: TRBV2
j_call: TRBJ2-1
clone_size: .
cdr3_aa: CASRGQGVRYNEQFF

v_call: TRBV27
j_call: TRBJ2-4
clone_size: .
cdr3_aa: CASSGRPGLAKNIQYF

v_call: TRBV14
j_call: TRBJ1-1
clone_size: .
cdr3_aa: CASRKIGISLTEAFF

v_call: TRBV7-9
j_call: TRBJ1-5
clone_size: .
cdr3_aa: CASSHDGSEQPQHF

v_call: TRBV7-2
j_call: TRBJ2-5
clone_size: once
cdr3_aa: CASSLASGRETQYF

v_call: TRBV2
j_call: TRBJ2-3
clone_size: .
cdr3_aa: CASPSTGASGSRDTQYF

v_call: TRBV30
j_call: TRBJ2-1
clone_size: few
cdr3_aa: CAWSVSGTGGFYNEQFF

v_call: TRBV7-8
j_call: TRBJ2-3
clone_size: few
cdr3_aa: CASSNTRVVNTQYF

v_call: TRBV18
j_call: TRBJ2-3
clone_size: .
cdr3_aa: CASSPPTGATQYF

v_call: TRBV5-5
j_call: TRBJ2-7
clone_size: few
cdr3_aa: CASSLQPGTFLTGQYF

v_call: TRBV6-5
j_call: TRBJ2-1
clone_size: many
cdr3_aa: CASRSQGLSYNEQFF

v_call: TRBV7-3
j_call: TRBJ1-1
clone_size: once
cdr3_aa: CASSATGGDTEAFF

v_call: TRBV5-1
j_call: TRBJ1-5
clone_size: .
cdr3_aa: CASSLTGSEQPQHF

v_call: TRBV28
j_call: TRBJ1-1
clone_size: .
cdr3_aa: CASRYLNTEAFF

v_call: TRBV29-1
j_call: TRBJ2-7
clone_size: .
cdr3_aa: CSVLQGGLAGTYEQYF

v_call: TRBV10-3
j_call: TRBJ2-1
clone_size: once
cdr3_aa: CAISERAGGNEQFF

v_call: TRBV2
j_call: TRBJ2-5
clone_size: few
cdr3_aa: CASSELAGGPGTQYF

v_call: TRBV5-1
j_call: TRBJ1-1
clone_size: .
cdr3_aa: CASSQVQGPYTEAFF

v_call: TRBV10-3
j_call: TRBJ2-7
clone_size: .
cdr3_aa: CAIKLLAGEGEQYF

v_call: TRBV2
j_call: TRBJ2-3
clone_size: .
cdr3_aa: CASKGAGYPDTQYF

v_call: TRBV19
j_call: TRBJ2-7
clone_size: .
cdr3_aa: CASSIRGAGSNTYEQYF

v_call: TRBV6-6
j_call: TRBJ1-2
clone_size: .
cdr3_aa: CASSYPASGNYGYTF

v_call: TRBV7-9
j_call: TRBJ2-7
clone_size: .
cdr3_aa: CASSFAVGQGYSYEQYF

v_call: TRBV4-1
j_call: .
clone_size: .
cdr3_aa: CASSTRDPYEQYF

v_call: TRBV19
j_call: TRBJ2-2
clone_size: .
cdr3_aa: CASSARTGAGTGELFF

v_call: TRBV7-8
j_call: TRBJ1-1
clone_size: few
cdr3_aa: CASNDRGKNEAFF

v_call: TRBV13
j_call: TRBJ2-5
clone_size: .
cdr3_aa: CASSLVQWDLQGETQYF

v_call: TRBV10-3
j_call: TRBJ1-2
clone_size: .
cdr3_aa: CAIGISSGTGGVRGTPNYGYTF

v_call: TRBV14
j_call: TRBJ2-5
clone_size: once
cdr3_aa: CASSAGTPGETQYF

v_call: TRBV7-7
j_call: TRBJ2-7
clone_size: .
cdr3_aa: CASSLTRGGEQYF

v_call: TRBV2
j_call: TRBJ2-7
clone_size: .
cdr3_aa: CASSEDGTVLYEQYF

v_call: TRBV4-2
j_call: TRBJ2-2
clone_size: .
cdr3_aa: CASSQVSLAGGGTGELFF

v_call: TRBV19
j_call: TRBJ2-2
clone_size: .
cdr3_aa: CASREQRNTGELFF

v_call: TRBV2
j_call: TRBJ1-2
clone_size: .
cdr3_aa: CASHDGYSNYGYTF

v_call: TRBV11-2
j_call: TRBJ2-1
clone_size: once
cdr3_aa: CASQYRGWQFF

v_call: TRBV30
j_call: TRBJ1-2
clone_size: many
cdr3_aa: CAWSVQRNGYTF

v_call: TRBV5-1
j_call: TRBJ2-7
clone_size: .
cdr3_aa: CASSLVPGQGREQYF